A single sample is the source of the 27 T cell receptor beta chains below, sequenced in a study of cytomegalovirus exposure and HLA in healthy donors. Clones were sequenced by immunoSEQ multiplex PCR, and TCRdb holds only the in-frame ones, with some missing. The sample lists about 120,000 clones; about 84% were seen once. Sequencing was performed on PBMCs. All receptors derive from a woman in her 30s in good health and CMV-seronegative.

This chain joins TRBV6-5 and TRBJ2-7, with a weak D call TRBD1 (5 bases). The CDR3 contains 10 residues. Germline CDR1 reads MNHEY; CDR2 reads SVGAGI. Between the trimmed V and J ends, which lost 7 bases and 4 bases, there was a span of 5 bases. The CDR3 sequence is CASKGYEQYF. CDR3 nucleotides: TGTGCCAGCAAGGGGTACGAGCAGTACTTC.

The chain combines TRBV7-2 with TRBJ2-5; TRBD2 agrees at 10 bases. This CDR3 contains 15 residues. The V gene's germline CDR1 is SGHTA and CDR2 FQGNSA. The junction had 12 bases not matched to a gene; V was cut back by 5 bases and J by 9 bases. Here the CDR3 DNA reads TGTGCCAGCAGCCCCTCAAGTAGCGGGGGGTCCCCCCAGTACTTC. It codes for CASSPSSSGGSPQYF.

This chain joins TRBV30 and TRBJ2-1; TRBD1 aligns across 9 bases. Per germline, CDR1 GTSNPN and CDR2 SVGIG (reference sequence). The CDR3 sequence is 14 residues long. The J segment lost 2 bases and the V segment lost 4 bases, leaving 3 bases of the junction unmatched. CDR3 protein: CAWIRQGAYNEQFF. The CDR3 DNA sequence: TGTGCCTGGATTAGACAGGGGGCCTACAATGAGCAGTTCTTC.

This clone was seen more than once but under ten times. This chain connects TRBV25-1 to TRBJ1-6, with D possibly TRBD1 on 6 matching bases. Trimming removed 5 bases at V and 7 bases at J, with 18 bases between. Germline CDR1 and CDR2: MGHDK and SYGVNS. This CDR3 is built from 16 residues. The CDR3 sequence: CASSSRTAPQNSPLHF. Written as DNA, the CDR3 is TGTGCCAGCAGTTCCCGGACAGCCCCCCAGAATTCACCCCTCCACTTT.

The V and J genes are TRBV6-5 and TRBJ1-1; tentatively, D is TRBD1 (6 bases). CDR3 length: 14 residues. The germline gives CDR1 MNHEY, CDR2 SVGAGI. The V end lost 5 bases, the J end lost 3 bases, and 13 bases lay between the germline ends. The CDR3 nucleotides are TGTGCCAGCAGTAGGGGGAAGGGCGACACTGAAGCTTTCTTT. It codes for CASSRGKGDTEAFF.

Only a few counts were recorded for this clone. J is TRBJ2-1 and V is TRBV5-4, with D tentatively TRBD2 (5 bases). CDR3 length: 15 amino acids. V gave up 0 bases and J gave up 14 bases, with 21 bases separating them. CDR1 and CDR2 (germline): SGHNT, YYREEE (reference sequence). The CDR3 nucleotides read TGTGCCAGCAGCTTGGGGGGAGACCCGATCATCAAGGAGTTCTTC. Translating it yields CASSLGGDPIIKEFF.

This chain uses TRBV12-2 with TRBJ1-1. TRBV12-2 is a pseudogene. The CDR3 extends over 13 amino acids. In nucleotides, the CDR3 is TGTGCAAGTCGTCCATTGGGAGGGGCGGAAGCTTTCTTT. This encodes CASRPLGGAEAFF.

This clone was seen only a few times. J is TRBJ1-2 and V is TRBV6-5; D is possibly TRBD1 (5 bases). Germline CDR1 and CDR2: MNHEY and SVGAGI. The CDR3 contains 13 residues. V was shortened by 6 bases and J by 5 bases, with 13 bases between the two germline ends. CDR3 DNA: TGTGCCAGCAGCCCCGGGACTGGGTATGGCTACACCTTC. Translating it yields CASSPGTGYGYTF.

CDR3 sequence reads: CASSPDRGGETQYF. CDR3 bases: TGTGCCAGCAGTCCAGACAGGGGAGGAGAGACCCAGTACTTC. This chain uses TRBV9 with TRBJ2-5; 8 bases line up with TRBD1. The CDR3 is made up of 14 amino acids. The germline V gene encodes CDR1 SGDLS and CDR2 YYNGEE. With 5 bases clipped from V and 4 bases from J, the junction kept 7 bases outside the gene matches.

The V gene is TRBV7-8, the J gene TRBJ2-1; D gene unclear. CDR3 length equals 11 residues. Germline V gives CDR1 SGHVS, CDR2 FQNEAQ. V gave up 2 bases and J gave up 8 bases, with 4 bases separating them. The CDR3 DNA reads TGTGCCAGCAGCTTACTCGATGAGCAGTTCTTC. This sequence encodes CASSLLDEQFF.

The rearrangement uses TRBV19 and TRBJ1-1; D possibly corresponds to TRBD1 (6 bases). V dropped 5 bases and J dropped 7 bases, with 14 bases sitting between them. The CDR3 contains 13 residues. Per germline, CDR1 LNHDA and CDR2 SQIVND (reference sequence). The CDR3 nucleotides are TGTGCCAGTAGTGACAGGAGGCAGGGTGAAGCTTTCTTT. This codes for CASSDRRQGEAFF.

The V and J genes are TRBV5-4 and TRBJ1-2; 9 bases map to TRBD1. V gave up 4 bases and J gave up 2 bases; unmatched junction bases: 3. The germline V gene has CDR1 SGHNT and CDR2 YYREEE (reference sequence). CDR3 size: 14 residues. CDR3 nucleotide sequence: TGTGCCAGCAGCGTAACAGGGGGCAACTATGGCTACACCTTC. The encoded protein is CASSVTGGNYGYTF.

This clone ranks as medium-sized (0.01 to 0.1%). The chain employs TRBV7-8 and TRBJ1-3, with D unresolved. The CDR3 contains 17 residues. Germline loops: CDR1 SGHVS, CDR2 FQNEAQ. Trimming left V 5 bases short and J 0 bases short, with 17 bases between. In nucleotides, the CDR3 is TGTGCCAGCAGCGAAGGTGTGGCAGGCGACTCTGGAAACACCATATATTTT. Translation: CASSEGVAGDSGNTIYF.

This chain uses TRBV6-5 with TRBJ1-2, with 7 bases matching TRBD1. After removal of 6 bases from V and 6 bases from J, the junction contained 10 bases not matched to a gene. The CDR3 sequence is 14 residues long. Germline V CDR1 and CDR2: MNHEY, SVGAGI. CDR3 in amino acids: CASSPPGRGDGYTF. The CDR3 DNA is TGTGCCAGCAGCCCCCCCGGCAGGGGGGATGGCTACACCTTC.

This chain joins TRBV11-2 and TRBJ2-7; 11 bases are a match to TRBD1. The CDR3 covers 14 residues. V lost 6 bases and J lost 4; bases outside the gene matches: 5. Germline lookup yields CDR1 SGHAT and CDR2 FQNNGV. The CDR3 region is CASREGQGGYEQYF. For the CDR3, the DNA is TGTGCCAGCAGGGAGGGACAGGGGGGGTACGAGCAGTACTTC.

The chain uses TRBV7-9 and TRBJ2-7; TRBD1 aligns across 9 bases. V gave up 5 bases and J gave up 0 bases; unmatched junction bases: 8. Germline loops: CDR1 SEHNR, CDR2 FQNEAQ (reference sequence). CDR3 length: 16 amino acids. Written as DNA, the CDR3 is TGTGCCAGCAGCAAGGGACAGGGCCAAAGCTCCTACGAGCAGTACTTC. This sequence encodes CASSKGQGQSSYEQYF.

The gene calls are TRBV5-4 and TRBJ2-7; 12 nucleotides line up with TRBD1. This CDR3 region has 15 residues. The germline CDR1 and CDR2 sequences are SGHNT and YYREEE (reference sequence). The junction had 9 bases not matched to a gene; V was cut back by 6 bases and J by 5 bases. CDR3 sequence: CASTHPGQGAHEQYF. Here the CDR3 DNA reads TGTGCCAGCACCCACCCGGGACAGGGGGCCCACGAGCAGTACTTC. Together with reference TRBV5-4 and TRBJ2-7, the CDR3 gives the full variable domain: ETGVTQSPTHLIKTRGQQVTLRCSSQSGHNTVSWYQQALGQGPQFIFQYYREEENGRGNFPPRFSGLQFPNYSSELNVNALELDDSALYLCASTHPGQGAHEQYFGPGTRLTVT.

J is TRBJ2-2 and V is TRBV7-8; 9 bases fit TRBD1. The CDR3 length is 15 residues. Unmatched junction bases numbered 4, after V lost 6 bases and J lost 2 bases. Germline assignment: CDR1 SGHVS and CDR2 FQNEAQ. The CDR3 bases are TGTGCCAGCAGTTCAACAGGGGGCAACACCGGGGAGCTGTTTTTT. Amino acids: CASSSTGGNTGELFF.

The J gene is TRBJ2-5, the V gene TRBV20-1; possible D gene TRBD2, 6 bases. The CDR3 sequence is 10 residues long. V was shortened by 3 bases and J by 10 bases, with 9 bases between the two germline ends. Germline V gene lookup returns CDR1 DFQATT and CDR2 SNEGSKA (reference sequence). CDR3 in amino acids: CSASYGGQYF. CDR3 coding DNA: TGCAGTGCTAGCTACGGGGGCCAGTACTTC.

CDR3 bases: TGCGCCAGCAGCAGCACGACAGGGGCTCGCACAGATACGCAGTATTTT. This encodes CASSSTTGARTDTQYF. The chain couples TRBV5-1 to TRBJ2-3, with TRBD1 matching 8 bases. The CDR3 extends over 16 amino acids. Germline V lookup: CDR1 SGHRS, CDR2 YFSETQ. Losses at the gene ends were 4 bases for V and 1 base for J; bases not matched to a gene: 8.

The genes are TRBV27 and TRBJ2-7; 7 nucleotides agree with TRBD1. This CDR3 has 15 residues. The V segment lost 3 bases and the J segment 2 bases; nucleotides outside the gene matches: 7. Germline CDR1 MNHEY, CDR2 SMNVEV (reference sequence). CDR3 in amino acids: CASSLSRQGAYEQYF. The CDR3 DNA reads as TGTGCCAGCAGTTTGTCCCGACAGGGAGCCTACGAGCAGTACTTC.

The V gene is TRBV29-1, the J gene TRBJ1-1; 8 bases are a match to TRBD1. Looked up from germline, CDR1 is SQVTM and CDR2 is ANQGSEA. V was pared by 2 bases and J by 8 bases, with 4 bases of the junction left unmatched. The CDR3 covers 12 residues. The DNA for the CDR3 is TGCAGCGTTGAATCCCAGGGGGCAGAAGCTTTCTTT. Its translation is CSVESQGAEAFF.

The rearrangement joins TRBV5-6 to TRBJ2-1; D gene uncertain. This CDR3 contains 12 residues. Germline assignment: CDR1 SGHDT and CDR2 YYEEEE. Deletions cut 6 bases from V and 0 bases from J, with 4 bases between. Here the CDR3 DNA reads TGTGCCAGCACCCGCTCCTACAATGAGCAGTTCTTC. Translating it yields CASTRSYNEQFF. The variable domain in full, completed from reference TRBV5-6 and TRBJ2-1, reads DAGVTQSPTHLIKTRGQQVTLRCSPKSGHDTVSWYQQALGQGPQFIFQYYEEEERQRGNFPDRFSGHQFPNYSSELNVNALLLGDSALYLCASTRSYNEQFFGPGTRLTVL.

The CDR3 region has the DNA TGTGCCAGCAGTGAGATTGCAGGGGGCACCGGGGAGCTGTTTTTT. It encodes CASSEIAGGTGELFF. This chain connects TRBV2 to TRBJ2-2, with 7 nucleotides matching TRBD1. The length of the CDR3 is 15 residues. The V gene's germline CDR1 is SNHLY and CDR2 FYNNEI. Trimming removed 3 bases from V and 4 bases from J; junction bases left unmatched: 5.

The chain is built from TRBV5-1 and TRBJ2-7; D unresolved. Germline assignment: CDR1 SGHRS and CDR2 YFSETQ. Trimming stripped 1 base from V and 5 bases from J, with 7 bases between. CDR3 length: 12 amino acids. The CDR3 spells CASSLQTNEQYF. As DNA, the CDR3 is TGCGCCAGCAGCTTGCAGACAAACGAGCAGTACTTC.

The rearrangement joins TRBV10-1 to TRBJ2-5; 10 bases fit TRBD2. V trimming: 2 bases; J trimming: 2 bases; junction bases outside the gene matches: 14. Germline CDR1 is WNHNN and CDR2 is SYGVQD (reference sequence). CDR3 size: 19 residues. CDR3 bases: TGCGCCAGCAGTGAGAGGATCCAGCGGGGGGGCCCAGGACAAGAGACCCAGTACTTC. Amino acid sequence: CASSERIQRGGPGQETQYF.

The chain combines TRBV5-1 with TRBJ2-5, with TRBD2 matching over 9 bases. This CDR3 spans 17 amino acids. Germline V gene data show CDR1 as SGHRS and CDR2 as YFSETQ. After removal of 4 bases from V and 7 bases from J, the junction contained 17 bases not matched to a gene. CDR3 in amino acids: CASSPEWAGGPAGTQYF. DNA of the CDR3: TGCGCCAGCAGCCCAGAATGGGCGGGGGGGCCGGCGGGGACCCAGTACTTC.